This T cell receptor beta chain was identified in a study of CD8 T cells in ankylosing spondylitis. Points from the study as a whole: Prior literature has documented some motif variants in synovial fluid and blood from reactive arthritis. Disease-associated clones were reportedly significantly overrepresented in matched ankylosing spondylitis synovial fluid. Blood of patients with ankylosing spondylitis appeared to be characterized by a TCR beta motif of eight highly homologous variants.

Quantitative molecular-barcoded 5'-RACE generated the TCR beta libraries. TCRdb called the 5' RACE reads again in MiXCR, with one record for every CDR3 protein. The table shows under 250,000 distinct CDR3 sequences, with about 10% occurring only once. This clonotype came up many times. Its antigen is undetermined. Trimming cost V 1 base and J 4 bases; bases outside gene matches: 5. The germline CDR1 and CDR2 sequences are MNHEY and SMNVEV (reference sequence). The CDR3 contains 16 residues. The TCR sequence derives from a male donor with ankylosing spondylitis or in good health (not recorded which). This sequence joins TRBV27 and TRBJ2-3; 10 nucleotides line up with TRBD2. Specimen: blood, either unsorted or a sorted T cell fraction (not recorded which). The CDR3 is CASSLYSSGSADTQYF. The DNA of the CDR3 is TGTGCCAGCAGTTTATACTCTAGCGGGAGTGCAGATACGCAGTATTTT.